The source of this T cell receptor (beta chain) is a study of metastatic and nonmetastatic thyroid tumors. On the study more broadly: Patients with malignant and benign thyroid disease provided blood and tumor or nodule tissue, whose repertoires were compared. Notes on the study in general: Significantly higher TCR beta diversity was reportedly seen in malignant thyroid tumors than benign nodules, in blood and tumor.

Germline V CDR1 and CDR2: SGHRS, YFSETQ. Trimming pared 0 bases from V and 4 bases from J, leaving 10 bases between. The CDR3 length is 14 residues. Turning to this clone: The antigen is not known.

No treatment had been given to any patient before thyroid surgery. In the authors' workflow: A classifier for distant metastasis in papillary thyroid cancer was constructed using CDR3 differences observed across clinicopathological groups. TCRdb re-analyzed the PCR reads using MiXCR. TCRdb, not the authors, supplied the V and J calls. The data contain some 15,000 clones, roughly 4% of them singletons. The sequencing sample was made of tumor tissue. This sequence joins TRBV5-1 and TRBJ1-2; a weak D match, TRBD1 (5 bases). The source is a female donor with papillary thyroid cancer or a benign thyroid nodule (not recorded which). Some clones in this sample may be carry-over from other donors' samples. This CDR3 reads CASSLEQEGYGYTF. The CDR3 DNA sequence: TGCGCCAGCAGCTTGGAACAGGAGGGCTATGGCTACACCTTC.